The 23 T cell receptor beta chains listed next were all sequenced from one sample in a study of blood T cell repertoires in COVID-19. Sequencing used immunoSEQ multiplex PCR; TCRdb keeps in-frame clones, though not all of them. The sample carries tens of thousands of clones, approximately 90% recorded once. The sequencing input was peripheral blood. The receptors here all came from a woman aged 80 or older with acute or convalescent COVID-19.

The V call is TRBV18, the J call TRBJ1-1; D perhaps matches TRBD1 (5 bases). Trimming took 3 bases from V and 4 from J, leaving 24 bases between them. Germline V CDR1 and CDR2: KGHSH, LQKENI. CDR3 length: 18 residues. Here the CDR3 DNA reads TGTGCCAGCTCACCTAGGAACTTGGGAGGGACGTCGACCACTGAAGCTTTCTTT. Its protein is CASSPRNLGGTSTTEAFF.

The V gene is TRBV28, the J gene TRBJ2-3; TRBD2 aligns across 10 bases. From germline, CDR1 is MDHEN and CDR2 SYDVKM. J was trimmed by 6 bases and V by 3 bases; bases with no gene match: 6. The CDR3 has 15 amino acids. As DNA, the CDR3 is TGTGCCAGCAGTTTGGCTAGCGGGGGATTGGATACGCAGTATTTT. Its translation is CASSLASGGLDTQYF.

The chain couples TRBV15 to TRBJ1-6; D possibly corresponds to TRBD1 (6 bases). CDR3 size: 16 residues. With 0 bases removed from V and 9 bases from J, the gap between germline ends came to 15 bases. Per germline, CDR1 LNHNV and CDR2 YYDKDF (reference sequence). CDR3 protein: CATSRDPGQSGSPLHF. As DNA, the CDR3 is TGTGCCACCAGCAGAGACCCGGGACAAAGTGGTTCACCCCTCCACTTT.

This clone was seen just once. V and J are TRBV2 and TRBJ1-4; 10 nucleotides match TRBD1. V shed 8 bases, J shed 5 bases, and the junction held 8 bases outside the gene matches. Per the germline V gene, CDR1 is SNHLY and CDR2 is FYNNEI. The CDR3 totals 15 residues. The CDR3 loop reads CASATGGQGNEKLFF. Here the CDR3 DNA reads TGTGCCAGCGCCACGGGGGGACAGGGGAATGAAAAACTGTTTTTT.

The chain has TRBV30 and TRBJ2-5; 8 nucleotides match TRBD1. CDR3 length equals 15 residues. Germline CDR1 is GTSNPN and CDR2 is SVGIG (reference sequence). Germline trimming cut 3 bases from V and 2 bases from J; bases unmatched to any gene: 8. The CDR3 DNA reads TGTGCCTGGAGAGAAGGACAGGGCAGGCAAGAGACCCAGTACTTC. It is translated as CAWREGQGRQETQYF.

CDR3 residues: CASTRGHGNGYTF. The CDR3 region has the DNA TGTGCCAGCACCCGCGGGCACGGGAATGGCTACACCTTC. This chain connects TRBV2 to TRBJ1-2; D unresolved. Germline CDR1 is SNHLY and CDR2 is FYNNEI. This CDR3 contains 13 residues. V lost 7 bases to trimming and J lost 6 bases, with 15 bases between them.

This clone was counted only a few times. The chain recombines TRBV12-2 with TRBJ2-3; the table gives TRBD1 as D, unverified against the DNA. TRBV12-2 is a recognized pseudogene. The CDR3 extends over 18 amino acids. Here the CDR3 reads CASRLGPRGGNSTDTQYF. DNA of the CDR3: TGTGCAAGTCGCTTGGGGCCCCGAGGGGGCAATAGCACAGATACGCAGTATTTT.

This clone occurred once. The chain uses TRBV4-1 and TRBJ2-1, with 9 bases that match TRBD2. The trim removed 1 base at V and 2 bases at J, leaving 3 bases unmatched. Germline V lookup: CDR1 MGHRA, CDR2 YSYEKL. This CDR3 has 16 residues. CDR3 sequence (DNA): TGCGCCAGCAGCCAAGCGGCTAGCGGGGCCTACAATGAGCAGTTCTTC. Its protein is CASSQAASGAYNEQFF.

This clone was detected once. V and J are TRBV19 and TRBJ1-5, with 8 bases fitting TRBD1. CDR3 length: 14 residues. Germline loops: CDR1 LNHDA, CDR2 SQIVND (reference sequence). J was trimmed by 5 bases and V by 7 bases; bases with no gene match: 7. The CDR3 DNA reads as TGTGCCAGTAAAGGGCAGGGACAGGATCAGCCCCAGCATTTT. Amino acid sequence: CASKGQGQDQPQHF.

The V and J genes are TRBV5-8 and TRBJ1-1, with TRBD1 matching 8 bases. Germline V gives CDR1 SGHTS, CDR2 YDEGEE. The CDR3 has 17 amino acids. Trimming removed 1 base from V and 3 bases from J; junction bases left unmatched: 11. The CDR3 DNA reads TGTGCCAGCAGCTTGATCTGGCAGGGGGCAGGTGACACTGAAGCTTTCTTT. Translated: CASSLIWQGAGDTEAFF.

The gene calls are TRBV19 and TRBJ2-3, with 10 bases lining up with TRBD2. CDR3 size: 14 residues. CDR1 is LNHDA, CDR2 SQIVND, per germline (reference sequence). After removal of 8 bases from V and 6 bases from J, the junction contained 8 bases not matched to a gene. The CDR3 sequence: CASLSGGARDTQYF. For the CDR3, the DNA is TGTGCCAGTCTAAGCGGGGGGGCCCGGGATACGCAGTATTTT. The entire variable domain, with the rest obtained from reference TRBV19 and TRBJ2-3, is as follows: DGGITQSPKYLFRKEGQNVTLSCEQNLNHDAMYWYRQDPGQGLRLIYYSQIVNDFQKGDIAEGYSVSREKKESFPLTVTSAQKNPTAFYLCASLSGGARDTQYFGPGTRLTVL.

This sequence joins TRBV5-1 and TRBJ2-1; tentative D call: TRBD1 (6 bases). The length of the CDR3 is 15 residues. In germline, CDR1 is SGHRS, CDR2 YFSETQ. Trimming took off 0 bases at V and 7 bases at J, with 14 bases between the two ends. Here the CDR3 DNA reads TGCGCCAGCAGCTTGGTGGTACAGGGTAGTAATGAGCAGTTCTTC. It encodes CASSLVVQGSNEQFF.

The count of this clone is one. The V gene is TRBV28, the J gene TRBJ2-6; 8 bases fit TRBD2. The CDR3 is made up of 14 amino acids. From germline, CDR1 is MDHEN and CDR2 SYDVKM. Germline trimming cut 8 bases from V and 2 bases from J; bases unmatched to any gene: 2. The CDR3 loop is CASRGGTGANVLTF. The DNA of the CDR3 is TGTGCCAGCCGCGGGGGGACTGGGGCCAACGTCCTGACTTTC.

This chain joins TRBV5-1 and TRBJ2-3; 11 nucleotides line up with TRBD2. The CDR3 covers 16 residues. Germline assignment: CDR1 SGHRS and CDR2 YFSETQ. Unmatched junction bases numbered 8, after V lost 4 bases and J lost 4 bases. For the CDR3, the DNA is TGCGCCAGCAGCGACCGACTAGCGGGGAAGGCAGATACGCAGTATTTT. Translation gives CASSDRLAGKADTQYF.

V is TRBV7-2 and J is TRBJ2-2; D gene unclear. Germline V gene data show CDR1 as SGHTA and CDR2 as FQGNSA. The CDR3 runs to 15 residues. Trimming cost V 4 bases and J 0 bases, with 9 bases left between them. The CDR3 spells CASSSTNTNTGELFF. In nucleotides, the CDR3 is TGTGCCAGCAGCTCGACAAATACGAACACCGGGGAGCTGTTTTTT.

V gene TRBV6-5 combines with J gene TRBJ2-5, with a tentative D call TRBD2 (6 bases). The CDR3 runs 14 residues. V was trimmed by 5 bases and J by 4 bases, leaving 14 bases between them. The germline V gene has CDR1 MNHEY and CDR2 SVGAGI. In DNA form, the CDR3 reads TGTGCCAGCAGTACAAGTCAGGGAGGAGAGACCCAGTACTTC. Protein: CASSTSQGGETQYF.

This sequence joins TRBV5-1 and TRBJ2-1; TRBD2 aligns across 10 bases. This CDR3 is 17 amino acids long. The germline V gene encodes CDR1 SGHRS and CDR2 YFSETQ. V lost 4 bases to trimming and J lost 1 base; unmatched junction nucleotides: 8. The CDR3 protein is CASSPRTSGTSYNEQFF. The CDR3 DNA is TGCGCCAGCAGCCCCCGGACTAGCGGCACATCCTACAATGAGCAGTTCTTC.

The rearrangement uses TRBV20-1 and TRBJ2-1; 9 nucleotides line up with TRBD1. This CDR3 has 15 amino acids. Germline assignment: CDR1 DFQATT and CDR2 SNEGSKA (reference sequence). The ends lost 3 bases at V and 4 bases at J; junction bases unmatched: 7. CDR3 amino acids: CSASTSGQGYNEQFF. In nucleotides, the CDR3 is TGCAGTGCTAGTACCTCGGGACAGGGATACAATGAGCAGTTCTTC.

This chain links TRBV5-1 with TRBJ2-3, with 14 positions matching TRBD2. CDR3 length: 17 residues. Per germline, CDR1 SGHRS and CDR2 YFSETQ. The ends lost 2 bases at V and 4 bases at J; junction bases unmatched: 6. CDR3 protein: CASSLSTSGGAADTQYF. DNA for the CDR3: TGCGCCAGCAGCTTATCGACTAGCGGGGGGGCAGCAGATACGCAGTATTTT.

The chain links TRBV5-1 to TRBJ2-3; D possibly corresponds to TRBD2 (5 bases). There are 13 residues in the CDR3. Germline CDR1 SGHRS, CDR2 YFSETQ. V gave up 3 bases and J gave up 4 bases, with 9 bases separating them. The DNA for the CDR3 is TGCGCCAGCAGCTCGGGGATCTCAGATACGCAGTATTTT. It specifies CASSSGISDTQYF.

This clone was picked up one time. The gene calls are TRBV20-1 and TRBJ2-1; 7 bases align to TRBD2. The CDR3 loop spans 14 amino acids. J lost 4 bases, V lost 3 bases, and 6 bases had no gene match. Germline loops: CDR1 DFQATT, CDR2 SNEGSKA (reference sequence). CDR3 protein: CSASRGGSYNEQFF. CDR3 bases: TGCAGTGCTAGTCGTGGCGGGAGTTACAATGAGCAGTTCTTC.

This clone showed up just a few times. CDR3: CASSNRAGNTEAFF. The CDR3 bases are TGTGCCAGCAGTAACAGGGCGGGGAACACTGAAGCTTTCTTT. The chain joins TRBV13 to TRBJ1-1; a possible D gene is TRBD1 (6 bases). Germline V gives CDR1 PRHDT, CDR2 FYEKMQ (reference sequence). The CDR3 loop spans 14 amino acids. The germline V and J ends were trimmed by 6 bases and 1 base, with 12 bases remaining between them.

The chain carries TRBV2 and TRBJ1-2, with D possibly being TRBD1 (5 bases). Germline CDR1 and CDR2: SNHLY and FYNNEI. V was cut by 6 bases and J by 4 bases, with 9 bases left in between. The CDR3 contains 12 residues. The CDR3: CASRGVGYGYTF. The CDR3, as DNA: TGTGCCAGCAGAGGGGTTGGCTATGGCTACACCTTC. The variable domain in full, completed from reference TRBV2 and TRBJ1-2, reads EPEVTQTPSHQVTQMGQEVILRCVPISNHLYFYWYRQILGQKVEFLVSFYNNEISEKSEIFDDQFSVERPDGSNFTLKIRSTKLEDSAMYFCASRGVGYGYTFGSGTRLTVV.